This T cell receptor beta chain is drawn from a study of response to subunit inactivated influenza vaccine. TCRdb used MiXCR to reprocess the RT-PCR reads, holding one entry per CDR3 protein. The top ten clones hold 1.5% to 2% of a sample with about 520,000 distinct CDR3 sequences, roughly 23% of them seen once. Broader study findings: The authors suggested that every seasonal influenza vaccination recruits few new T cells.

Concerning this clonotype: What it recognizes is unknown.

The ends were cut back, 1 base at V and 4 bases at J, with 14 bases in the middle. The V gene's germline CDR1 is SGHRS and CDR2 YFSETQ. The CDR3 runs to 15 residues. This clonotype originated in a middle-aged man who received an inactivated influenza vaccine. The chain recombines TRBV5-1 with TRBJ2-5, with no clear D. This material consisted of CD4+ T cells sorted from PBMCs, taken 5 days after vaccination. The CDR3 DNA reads TGCGCCAGCAGCTTGAAGGATCCCCGAAGAGAGACCCAGTACTTC. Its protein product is CASSLKDPRRETQYF. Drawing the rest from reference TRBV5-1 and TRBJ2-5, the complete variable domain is KAGVTQTPRYLIKTRGQQVTLSCSPISGHRSVSWYQQTPGQGLQFLFEYFSETQRNKGNFPGRFSGRQFSNSRSEMNVSTLELGDSALYLCASSLKDPRRETQYFGPGTRLLVL.